What follows are 11 T cell receptor beta chains derived from one specimen sequenced in a study of shared clonotypes between healthy human individuals. Naive CD8 cells lacked CD45RO, underwent positive selection for CCR7 and left out terminally differentiated effector memory CD45RA+ cells. Produced via immunoSEQ multiplex PCR; TCRdb's table is partial and in-frame only. The data show about 2.1 million clones, approximately 94% seen once. Sequenced material: naive CD8+ T cells from PBMCs. Source of these receptors: a man aged 18 to 30 in good health. Some clones in this sample may be carry-over from other donors' samples.

V is TRBV7-6 and J is TRBJ1-1, with D unresolved. CDR3 size: 13 residues. Trimming shortened V by 3 bases and J by 5 bases, and 10 bases separated the two germline ends. Germline loops: CDR1 SGHVS, CDR2 FNYEAQ. Here the CDR3 reads CASSFLRGTEAFF. In DNA, the CDR3 is TGTGCCAGCAGCTTCCTTCGAGGGACTGAAGCTTTCTTT.

V gene TRBV19 combines with J gene TRBJ2-2; D call uncertain. There are 14 residues in the CDR3. Germline lookup yields CDR1 LNHDA and CDR2 SQIVND (reference sequence). Trimming cost V 3 bases and J 8 bases, with 13 bases left between them. DNA of the CDR3: TGTGCCAGTAGTATCAGAACTGGGGTGGGGGAGCTGTTTTTT. Translated, it gives CASSIRTGVGELFF.

This CDR3 is CASSPWEVETQYF. CDR3 in DNA: TGTGCCAGCAGCCCTTGGGAGGTGGAGACCCAGTACTTC. The rearrangement joins TRBV4-2 to TRBJ2-5; possible D gene TRBD2, 6 bases. This CDR3 spans 13 amino acids. Germline CDR1 is LGHNA and CDR2 is YNFKEQ. V lost 4 bases and J lost 5, with 11 bases in between.

The chain recombines TRBV10-3 with TRBJ2-4; no definite D call. The CDR3 has 16 amino acids. Trimming pared 0 bases from V and 9 bases from J, leaving 18 bases between. Germline V gives CDR1 ENHRY, CDR2 SYGVKD. The CDR3 region is CAISESNSAAQGIQYF. In DNA, the CDR3 is TGTGCCATCAGTGAGTCGAATTCGGCCGCACAAGGCATTCAGTACTTC.

The CDR3, as DNA: TGTGCCAGCAGCTTAGGTGGCGATAAAAACACCATATATTTT. It is translated as CASSLGGDKNTIYF. The chain links TRBV7-9 to TRBJ1-3; unclear D gene. Germline loops: CDR1 SEHNR, CDR2 FQNEAQ (reference sequence). Trimming cost V 1 base and J 6 bases, with 10 bases left between them. The CDR3 runs to 14 residues.

The chain combines TRBV13 with TRBJ2-7; a weak D match, TRBD2 (6 bases). CDR3 size: 17 residues. Germline V gives CDR1 PRHDT, CDR2 FYEKMQ (reference sequence). The V end lost 1 base, the J end lost 3 bases, and 19 bases lay between the germline ends. For the CDR3, the DNA is TGTGCCAGCAGCTTAGCGTCCTCGGGGCGGGACCACTACGAGCAGTACTTC. Its protein product is CASSLASSGRDHYEQYF.

For this clone: The same CDR3 is also encoded by other DNA sequences in this sample. The chain joins TRBV5-1 to TRBJ1-1; no definite D call. This CDR3 is built from 11 residues. The V end lost 0 bases, the J end lost 7 bases, and 4 bases lay between the germline ends. The V gene's germline CDR1 is SGHRS and CDR2 YFSETQ. CDR3 sequence reads: CASSLADEAFF. The CDR3 DNA is TGCGCCAGCAGCTTGGCCGATGAAGCTTTCTTT.

This chain uses TRBV19 with TRBJ2-2; 9 bases agree with TRBD2. CDR1 is LNHDA and CDR2 is SQIVND in the germline V gene (reference sequence). The V and J ends lost 6 bases and 2 bases, in that order; junction bases with no gene match: 7. There are 16 residues in the CDR3. CDR3 loop: CASSPISGGNTGELFF. The CDR3 DNA reads as TGTGCCAGTAGCCCCATTAGCGGGGGCAACACCGGGGAGCTGTTTTTT.

The chain has TRBV27 and TRBJ2-1, with 10 bases aligning to TRBD1. The V gene end was trimmed by 7 bases and the J gene end by 6 bases; junction bases not matched to a gene: 6. This CDR3 has 14 residues. CDR1 is MNHEY, CDR2 SMNVEV, per germline (reference sequence). The CDR3 protein is CASMTGGASNEQFF. The CDR3 DNA reads TGTGCCAGCATGACAGGGGGCGCGTCCAATGAGCAGTTCTTC.

The chain employs TRBV9 and TRBJ2-6; D unresolved. This CDR3 spans 16 amino acids. V lost 3 bases and J 1 base, leaving 11 bases between the germline ends. Germline CDR1 reads SGDLS; CDR2 reads YYNGEE. The CDR3 region is CASSEPVESGANVLTF. The CDR3 region has the DNA TGTGCCAGCAGCGAACCGGTGGAATCTGGGGCCAACGTCCTGACTTTC. Based on the CDR3 plus reference TRBV9 and TRBJ2-6, the full variable domain is DSGVTQTPKHLITATGQRVTLRCSPRSGDLSVYWYQQSLDQGLQFLIQYYNGEERAKGNILERFSAQQFPDLHSELNLSSLELGDSALYFCASSEPVESGANVLTFGAGSRLTVL.

This sequence joins TRBV7-8 and TRBJ1-5, with 9 bases matching TRBD1. In germline, CDR1 is SGHVS, CDR2 FQNEAQ. The CDR3 consists of 15 residues. V was pared by 6 bases and J by 5 bases, with 8 bases of the junction left unmatched. This CDR3 reads CASSPDRGSHQPQHF. The CDR3 region has the DNA TGTGCCAGCAGTCCCGACAGGGGGTCTCATCAGCCCCAGCATTTT.